The next 23 T cell receptor beta chains were all read from a single sample in a study of T cells in Graves' hyperthyroidism and ophthalmopathy. The investigators amplified TCR beta CDR3 regions from RNA transcripts. HTBI primers were employed in a first-round RT-PCR of the TCR CDR3. TCRdb processed the multiplex PCR reads anew with MiXCR; each CDR3 protein has one entry. This sample has roughly 800,000 distinct CDR3 sequences, with approximately 40% found just once. Specimen: blood. The receptor source for this set is a young man with Graves' hyperthyroidism.

The chain joins TRBV15 to TRBJ1-1; 7 nucleotides align to TRBD1. Germline CDR1 is LNHNV and CDR2 is YYDKDF (reference sequence). V was pared by 3 bases and J by 0 bases, with 7 bases of the junction left unmatched. This CDR3 region has 16 residues. The CDR3 nucleotides read TGTGCCACCAGCAGCTTGGGGACAGTCCTGAACACTGAAGCTTTCTTT. Its translation: CATSSLGTVLNTEAFF.

A note on this clonotype: The CDR3 carries no conserved terminal phenylalanine or tryptophan, so it likely arises from a read error. This chain uses TRBV13 with TRBJ1-6, with D uncertain. V was pared by 11 bases and J by 5 bases, with 10 bases between. In germline, CDR1 is PRHDT, CDR2 FYEKMQ (reference sequence). CDR3 length: 12 amino acids. The CDR3 sequence: CASGTHNSPLHL. For the CDR3, the DNA is TGTGCCTCAGGAACCCATAATTCACCCCTCCACCTT.

This clonotype was seen just once. A much larger clone lies a single base off, so this may be a read error. CDR3 nucleotide sequence: TGCGCCACCCCGAGGGGAGGGACAGGGCCGGACACTGAAGCTTTCTTT. It codes for CATPRGGTGPDTEAFF. This chain uses TRBV10-2 with TRBJ1-1; TRBD1 aligns across 9 bases. There are 16 residues in the CDR3. V trimming: 10 bases; J trimming: 3 bases; junction bases outside the gene matches: 15. CDR1 is WSHSY and CDR2 is SAAADI in the germline V gene.

The chain links TRBV6-1 to TRBJ1-3; 8 bases align to TRBD1. CDR3 length equals 17 residues. CDR1 is MNHNS and CDR2 is SASEGT in the germline V gene. With 5 bases clipped from V and 0 bases from J, the junction kept 9 bases outside the gene matches. The CDR3 DNA reads as TGTGCCAGCAGTCCGTGGGGGACAGGAGACTCTGGAAACACCATATATTTT. This gives the protein CASSPWGTGDSGNTIYF.

The table lists this clonotype with a few counts. The chain carries TRBV11-2 and TRBJ2-6, with unresolved D. Germline values: CDR1 SGHAT, CDR2 FQNNGV. The CDR3 loop spans 18 amino acids. Trimming left V 2 bases short and J 0 bases short, with 14 bases between. As DNA, the CDR3 is TGTGCCAGCAGCTTAAGCCTACCGGGCTCCTCTGGGGCCAACGTCCTGACTTTC. Translation: CASSLSLPGSSGANVLTF.

This clonotype has a count of ten or more. This sequence joins TRBV9 and TRBJ2-5, with 8 positions matching TRBD2. CDR3 length: 15 residues. The germline V gene encodes CDR1 SGDLS and CDR2 YYNGEE. V shed 3 bases and J 4 bases; nucleotides not matched to a gene: 8. The CDR3 bases are TGTGCCAGCAGCGCCACGGACGGGAGGGGAGAGACCCAGTACTTC. This encodes CASSATDGRGETQYF.

Comment on this clonotype: Germline and junction disagree at one end, which may indicate a read error. This sequence joins TRBV6-1 and TRBJ1-2; possible D gene TRBD1, 5 bases. The CDR3 length is 11 residues. The germline CDR1 and CDR2 sequences are MNHNS and SASEGT. CDR3 protein: CASSRGIGYIF. In DNA form, the CDR3 reads TGTGCCAGCAGTAGGGGAATTGGCTACATCTTC.

This clonotype has ten or more counts. The rearrangement joins TRBV29-1 to TRBJ1-2; no definite D call. The germline V gene has CDR1 SQVTM and CDR2 ANQGSEA. The CDR3 is 12 amino acids. V lost 4 bases, J lost 3 bases, and 9 bases lay in between. The CDR3 DNA reads TGCAGCGTTGCAGGCCGGGACTATGGCTACACCTTC. It is translated as CSVAGRDYGYTF.

This clonotype was seen ten or more times. The CDR3 is CSGRTNTEAFF. CDR3 coding DNA: TGCAGCGGACGGACGAACACTGAAGCTTTCTTT. The chain employs TRBV29-1 and TRBJ1-1, with unresolved D. Trimming took 7 bases from V and 1 from J, leaving 7 bases between them. Germline CDR1 and CDR2: SQVTM and ANQGSEA. This CDR3 has 11 residues.

In the case of this clonotype: One base away lies a much larger clone, so this may be a sequencing read error. The chain carries TRBV29-1 and TRBJ2-7; 9 bases map to TRBD2. The germline V gene encodes CDR1 SQVTM and CDR2 ANQGSEA. This CDR3 contains 15 residues. Trimming removed 7 bases from V and 1 base from J; junction bases left unmatched: 11. For the CDR3, the DNA is TGCAGCGCCACGGGGATTGCGGGAGGGTCCTACGAGCAGTACTTC. This gives the protein CSATGIAGGSYEQYF.

This clonotype has at least ten counts. This sequence joins TRBV29-1 and TRBJ1-1, with D possibly TRBD1 on 5 matching bases. The ends were cut back, 6 bases at V and 2 bases at J, with 10 bases in the middle. There are 12 residues in the CDR3. Germline CDR1 reads SQVTM; CDR2 reads ANQGSEA. The CDR3 is CSVSRTNTEAFF. The CDR3 DNA follows: TGCAGCGTCTCGCGGACAAACACTGAAGCTTTCTTT.

This clonotype has just a few counts. CDR3 bases: TGTGCCAGCAGAGCAGGGGAAGGCACCGGGGAGCTGTTTTTT. Translation: CASRAGEGTGELFF. V gene TRBV7-3 combines with J gene TRBJ2-2; maybe TRBD1 (6 bases). CDR1 is SGHTA and CDR2 is FQGTGA in the germline V gene. The V end was cut by 6 bases, the J end by 4 bases, with 12 bases between. The CDR3 is 14 residues long.

This clonotype was seen a handful of times. The chain uses TRBV6-5 and TRBJ1-4; a possible D gene is TRBD1 (5 bases). CDR1 MNHEY and CDR2 SVGAGI come from the germline V gene. The CDR3 is made up of 15 amino acids. V was pared by 3 bases and J by 0 bases, with 8 bases between. DNA for the CDR3: TGTGCCAGCAGTTATACAGGTTCAACTAATGAAAAACTGTTTTTT. Protein: CASSYTGSTNEKLFF.

This chain uses TRBV7-2 with TRBJ1-5; D is undetermined. V was trimmed by 3 bases and J by 4 bases, leaving 19 bases between them. Germline V gene data show CDR1 as SGHTA and CDR2 as FQGNSA. This CDR3 is built from 17 residues. In nucleotides, the CDR3 is TGTGCCAGCAGCTTCACTCTGATGGGAGAACCTAATCAGCCCCAGCATTTT. Translation: CASSFTLMGEPNQPQHF.

Comments on this clonotype: A clone one base away is much larger, so this may be a read error. The J gene is TRBJ2-5, the V gene TRBV7-7; D uncertain. The CDR3 sequence is 14 residues long. Germline CDR1 and CDR2: SSHAT and FNYEAQ (reference sequence). CDR3 nucleotides: TGTGCTAGCAGCCCGGACCTCACCTGGGAGACCCAGTACTTC. As protein: CASSPDLTWETQYF.

The chain joins TRBV7-2 to TRBJ2-7; D possibly uses TRBD1 or TRBD2 (5 bases each). Deletions cut 8 bases from V and 0 bases from J, with 20 bases between. The CDR3 has 16 amino acids. Germline V lookup: CDR1 SGHTA, CDR2 FQGNSA. CDR3 residues: CASSPSPGRNSYEQYF. Here the CDR3 DNA reads TGTGCCAGCTCACCGTCACCGGGACGTAACTCCTACGAGCAGTACTTC.

This clonotype showed up just once. Given a much more abundant clone one base away, this may be a read error. V usage is TRBV7-2 and J usage is TRBJ2-7; 9 nucleotides agree with TRBD1. CDR1 and CDR2 (germline): SGHTA, FQGNSA. J was trimmed by 5 bases and V by 4 bases; bases with no gene match: 9. This CDR3 has 15 residues. The CDR3 here is CASSSAGTGPHEQYF. CDR3 coding DNA: TGTGCCAGCAGCTCCGCCGGGACAGGGCCCCACGAGCAGTACTTC. Supplemented by reference TRBV7-2 and TRBJ2-7, the full variable domain reads GAGVSQSPSNKVTEKGKDVELRCDPISGHTALYWYRQSLGQGLEFLIYFQGNSAPDKSGLPSDRFSAERTGGSVSTLTIQRTQQEDSAVYLCASSSAGTGPHEQYFGPGTRLTVT.

The chain is built from TRBV2 and TRBJ2-7; TRBD1 matches 7 bases. Germline V gives CDR1 SNHLY, CDR2 FYNNEI. The V segment lost 4 bases and the J segment 12 bases; nucleotides outside the gene matches: 15. The CDR3 has 14 residues. The CDR3 loop reads CASSGTRQGRGPYF. The CDR3 DNA reads TGTGCCAGCAGTGGAACAAGACAGGGAAGAGGTCCGTACTTC.

This chain uses TRBV12-5 with TRBJ2-6; unclear D gene. The CDR3 runs 15 residues. Germline assignment: CDR1 LGHNT and CDR2 FRNRAP. Trimming took 1 base from V and 0 from J, leaving 4 bases between them. In DNA, the CDR3 is TGTGCTAGTGGTTTGGATCACTCTGGGGCCAACGTCCTGACTTTC. Encoded protein: CASGLDHSGANVLTF.

This chain uses TRBV29-1 with TRBJ2-7, with D unclear. This CDR3 has 13 residues. The germline V gene has CDR1 SQVTM and CDR2 ANQGSEA. The V end lost 4 bases, the J end lost 5 bases, and 15 bases lay between the germline ends. The chain's CDR3 is CSVAALVTDEQYF. Written as DNA, the CDR3 is TGCAGCGTTGCGGCACTCGTAACCGACGAGCAGTACTTC.

The CDR3 loop reads CSARGLAGRADTQYF. The DNA for the CDR3 is TGCAGTGCTAGGGGACTAGCGGGAAGGGCAGATACGCAGTATTTT. J is TRBJ2-3 and V is TRBV20-1, with 13 bases that match TRBD2. In germline, CDR1 is DFQATT, CDR2 SNEGSKA (reference sequence). Unmatched junction bases numbered 4, after V lost 3 bases and J lost 4 bases. The CDR3 sequence is 15 residues long.

The table lists this clonotype with a few counts. The chain combines TRBV6-5 with TRBJ1-1, with TRBD1 matching over 7 bases. V dropped 7 bases and J dropped 4; count of bases not matched to a gene: 9. This CDR3 region has 14 residues. The germline CDR1 and CDR2 sequences are MNHEY and SVGAGI. Here the CDR3 reads CASTRQGSTTEAFF. CDR3 in DNA: TGTGCCAGCACCCGACAGGGATCAACCACTGAAGCTTTCTTT.

This clonotype appeared many times. The CDR3 coding sequence is TGCAGCGTTGAAGATACGCGGAACACTGAAGCTTTCTTT. Protein: CSVEDTRNTEAFF. V usage is TRBV29-1 and J usage is TRBJ1-1; D not certain. Trimming stripped 0 bases from V and 1 base from J, with 6 bases between. CDR3 length: 13 residues. The germline gives CDR1 SQVTM, CDR2 ANQGSEA.